A single sample is the source of the 7 T cell receptor beta chains below, sequenced in a study of CD8+ T cells in alopecia areata. Sorting used CD4, CD8alpha, NKG2D, NKG2ACE and other markers on pooled cutaneous lymph node cells. RNA extraction was followed by reverse transcription into cDNA, which acted as the sequencing template. The protocol was immunoSEQ multiplex PCR, while the TCRdb copy is restricted to in-frame clones and leaves out a portion. The sample contains 250,000 or so clones, none of them singletons. Sequencing was done on a sample of CD4+ T cells sorted from a lymph node. These receptor sequences come from a C3H/HeJ mouse with alopecia areata. As its MHC haplotype, the strain has H2-k.

This clone was recorded many times. Gene names are mouse gene names. The read falls 4 residues short of the CDR3 end, and the missing part is taken from the germline J gene. Other DNA sequences in this sample translate to the same CDR3. The V and J genes are TRBV12-1 and TRBJ1-2, with a tentative D call TRBD1 (5 bases). The V gene's germline CDR1 is SGHSN and CDR2 HYEKVE. The CDR3 loop spans 13 amino acids. The germline V and J ends were trimmed by 0 bases and 1 base, with 5 bases remaining between them. The CDR3 region is CASSLDRNSDYTF. The sequenced part of the CDR3 DNA is TGTGCCAGCTCTCTCGACAGAAACTCC. Supplemented by reference TRBV12-1 and TRBJ1-2, the full variable domain reads DSGVVQSPRHIIKEKGGRSVLTCIPISGHSNVVWYQQTLGKELKFLIQHYEKVERDKGFLPSRFSVQQFDDYHSEMNMSALELEDSAMYFCASSLDRNSDYTFGSGTRLLVI.

This clone was seen a few times. Gene names refer to mouse genes. Sequencing ends 4 residues short of the CDR3 end; the germline J gene provides the rest. This chain connects TRBV17 to TRBJ2-7, with a tentative D call TRBD2 (6 bases). Germline CDR1 and CDR2: MNHDT and YYDKIL. The CDR3 totals 12 residues. The CDR3 protein is CASSSGGDEQYF. The covered CDR3 bases are TGTGCTAGCAGTAGTGGGGGTGAT.

In its sample, this clone was seen a few times. Gene names denote mouse genes. Read sequence stops 4 residues before the CDR3 end, and the germline J gene provides the missing end. This CDR3 is also generated by other DNA sequences in the sample. The chain links TRBV1 to TRBJ1-1; D may be TRBD1 (6 bases). CDR1 and CDR2 (germline): NSQYPW, LRSPGD (reference sequence). Deletions cut 2 bases from V and 1 base from J, with 8 bases between. The CDR3 loop spans 14 amino acids. The sequenced CDR3 bases are TGCACCTGCAGTGCAAGAGGGGGAAACACA. Translating it yields CTCSARGGNT. In full, the CDR3 reads CTCSARGGNTEVFF.

This clone showed up just a few times. Gene names follow the mouse nomenclature. The CDR3 end lies 4 residues beyond the end of the read and is filled in from the germline J gene. This CDR3 is also generated by other DNA sequences in the sample. V and J are TRBV19 and TRBJ2-7; 7 bases agree with TRBD2. Trimming cost V 2 bases and J 3 bases; bases outside gene matches: 5. The germline V gene has CDR1 FNHDT and CDR2 SITEND (reference sequence). CDR3 length equals 14 residues. The CDR3: CASSIRWGDYEQYF. CDR3 DNA (partial): TGTGCCAGCAGTATTAGGTGGGGGGACTAT.

With respect to this clone: Genes and germline come from the mouse. The CDR3 end is not reached by the read, which stops 3 residues before it; the germline J gene fills it in. This chain joins TRBV19 and TRBJ1-6, with D possibly being TRBD1 (6 bases). TRBJ1-6 is an open reading frame whose function is uncertain. Germline assignment: CDR1 FNHDT and CDR2 SITEND (reference sequence). The CDR3 sequence is 15 residues long. Trimming took 5 bases from V and 3 from J, leaving 12 bases between them. The CDR3 bases that were read are TGTGCCAGCAGACCGGACAGATTCTATAATTCGCCC. Protein: CASRPDRFYNSP. The entire CDR3 protein is CASRPDRFYNSPLYF.

In its sample, this clone was seen a few times. Germline and genes here are mouse. The read ends 4 residues before the CDR3 terminus; that terminus is restored from the germline J gene. The J gene is TRBJ2-7, the V gene TRBV13-1, with 11 bases that match TRBD1. The CDR3 sequence is 15 residues long. CDR1 is NSHNY and CDR2 is SYGAGN in the germline V gene. The trim removed 2 bases at V and 2 bases at J, leaving 3 bases unmatched. The CDR3 bases that were read are TGTGCCAGCAGTGAGGCGGGACAGGGGGCCTAT. Residues: CASSEAGQGAY. The CDR3 in full is CASSEAGQGAYEQYF.

This clone was seen a few times. Germline and genes: mouse. The CDR3 goes on 4 residues after the read ends, and that part is filled in from the germline J gene. V and J are TRBV1 and TRBJ2-7; the match to TRBD2 covers 8 bases. The germline CDR1 and CDR2 sequences are NSQYPW and LRSPGD (reference sequence). This CDR3 has 13 residues. The CDR3 sequence: CTCSAGWGDEQYF. Partial CDR3 DNA: TGCACCTGCAGTGCAGGCTGGGGGGAT.